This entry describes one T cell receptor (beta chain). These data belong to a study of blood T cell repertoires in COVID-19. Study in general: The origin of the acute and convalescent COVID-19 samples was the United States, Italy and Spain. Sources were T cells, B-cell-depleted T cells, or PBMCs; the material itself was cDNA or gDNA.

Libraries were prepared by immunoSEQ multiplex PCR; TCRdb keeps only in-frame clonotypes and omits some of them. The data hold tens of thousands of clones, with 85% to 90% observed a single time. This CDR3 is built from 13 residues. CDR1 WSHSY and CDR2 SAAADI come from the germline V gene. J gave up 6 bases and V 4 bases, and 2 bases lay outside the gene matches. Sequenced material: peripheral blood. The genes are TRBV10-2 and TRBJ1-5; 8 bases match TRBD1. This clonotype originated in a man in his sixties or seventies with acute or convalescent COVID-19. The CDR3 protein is CASSGTGPQPQHF. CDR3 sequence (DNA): TGCGCCAGCAGTGGGACAGGGCCTCAGCCCCAGCATTTT.